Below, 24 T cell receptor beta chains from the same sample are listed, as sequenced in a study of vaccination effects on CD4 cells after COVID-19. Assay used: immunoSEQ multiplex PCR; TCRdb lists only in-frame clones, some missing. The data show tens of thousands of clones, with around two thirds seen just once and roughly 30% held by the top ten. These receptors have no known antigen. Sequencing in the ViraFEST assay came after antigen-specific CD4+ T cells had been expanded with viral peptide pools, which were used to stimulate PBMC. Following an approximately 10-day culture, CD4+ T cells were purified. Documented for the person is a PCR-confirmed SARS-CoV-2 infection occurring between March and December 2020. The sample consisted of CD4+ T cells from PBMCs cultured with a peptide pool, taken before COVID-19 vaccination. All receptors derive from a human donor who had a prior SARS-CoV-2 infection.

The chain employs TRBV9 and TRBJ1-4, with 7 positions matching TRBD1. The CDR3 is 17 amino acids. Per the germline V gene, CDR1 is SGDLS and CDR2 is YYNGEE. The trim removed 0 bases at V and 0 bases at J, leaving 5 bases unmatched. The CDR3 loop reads CASSVGAGGTTNEKLFF. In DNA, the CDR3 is TGTGCCAGCAGCGTAGGGGCAGGGGGGACAACTAATGAAAAACTGTTTTTT. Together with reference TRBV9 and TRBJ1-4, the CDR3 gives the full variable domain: DSGVTQTPKHLITATGQRVTLRCSPRSGDLSVYWYQQSLDQGLQFLIQYYNGEERAKGNILERFSAQQFPDLHSELNLSSLELGDSALYFCASSVGAGGTTNEKLFFGSGTQLSVL.

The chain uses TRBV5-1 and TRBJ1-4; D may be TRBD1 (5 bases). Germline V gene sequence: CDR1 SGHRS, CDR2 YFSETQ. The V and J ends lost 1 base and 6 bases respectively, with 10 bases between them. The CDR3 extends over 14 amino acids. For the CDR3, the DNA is TGCGCCAGCAGCTTGCAGGGCGTTGATGAAAAACTGTTTTTT. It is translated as CASSLQGVDEKLFF.

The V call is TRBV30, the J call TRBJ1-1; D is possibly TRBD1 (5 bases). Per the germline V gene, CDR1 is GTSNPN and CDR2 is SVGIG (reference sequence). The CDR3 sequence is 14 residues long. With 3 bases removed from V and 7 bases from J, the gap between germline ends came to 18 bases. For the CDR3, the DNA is TGTGCCTGGAGCAACGGTCGCCCCCAGGGTGAAGCTTTCTTT. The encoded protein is CAWSNGRPQGEAFF.

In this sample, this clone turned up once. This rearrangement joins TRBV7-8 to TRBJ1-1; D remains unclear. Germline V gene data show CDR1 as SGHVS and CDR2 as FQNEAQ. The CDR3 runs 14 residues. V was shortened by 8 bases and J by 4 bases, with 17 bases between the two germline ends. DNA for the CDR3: TGTGCCAGCTCAAAAAGGCCCTGGGGCACTGAAGCTTTCTTT. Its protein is CASSKRPWGTEAFF.

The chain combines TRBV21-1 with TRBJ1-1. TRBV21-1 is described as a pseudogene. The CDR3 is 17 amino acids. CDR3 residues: CASPKGHSGVSNTEAFF. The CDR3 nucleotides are TGTGCCAGCCCAAAAGGACACTCGGGAGTTTCGAACACTGAAGCTTTCTTT.

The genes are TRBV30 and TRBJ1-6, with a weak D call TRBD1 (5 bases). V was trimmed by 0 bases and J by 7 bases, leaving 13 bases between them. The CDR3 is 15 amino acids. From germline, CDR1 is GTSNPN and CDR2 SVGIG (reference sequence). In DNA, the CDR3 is TGTGCCTGGAGTGTAGGGGAGACACGGAATTCACCCCTCCACTTT. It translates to CAWSVGETRNSPLHF.

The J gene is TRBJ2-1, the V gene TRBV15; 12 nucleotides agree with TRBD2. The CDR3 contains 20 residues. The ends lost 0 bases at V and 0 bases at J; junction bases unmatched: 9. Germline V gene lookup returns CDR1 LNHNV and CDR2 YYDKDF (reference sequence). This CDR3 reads CATSRETSGGSGSSYNEQFF. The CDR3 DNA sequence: TGTGCCACCAGCAGAGAAACTAGCGGGGGGTCTGGGAGCTCCTACAATGAGCAGTTCTTC.

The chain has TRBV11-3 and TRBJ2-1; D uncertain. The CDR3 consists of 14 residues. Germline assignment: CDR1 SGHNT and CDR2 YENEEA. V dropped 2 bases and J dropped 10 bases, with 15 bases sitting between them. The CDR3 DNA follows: TGTGCCAGCAGCTTAACCCTAGAGGCGGACGAGCAGTTCTTC. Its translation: CASSLTLEADEQFF.

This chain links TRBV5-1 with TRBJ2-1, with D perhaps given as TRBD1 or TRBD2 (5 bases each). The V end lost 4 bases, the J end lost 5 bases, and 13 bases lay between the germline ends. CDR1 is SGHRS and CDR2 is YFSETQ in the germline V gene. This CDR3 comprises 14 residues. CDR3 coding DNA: TGCGCCAGCAGCCCCCGGGGACCGGACAATGAGCAGTTCTTC. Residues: CASSPRGPDNEQFF.

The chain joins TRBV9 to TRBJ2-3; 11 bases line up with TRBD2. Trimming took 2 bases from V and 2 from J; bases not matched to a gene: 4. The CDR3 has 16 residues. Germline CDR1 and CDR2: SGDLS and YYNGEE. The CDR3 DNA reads TGTGCCAGCAGCGTGGGGACTAGCGGCTACACAGATACGCAGTATTTT. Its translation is CASSVGTSGYTDTQYF.

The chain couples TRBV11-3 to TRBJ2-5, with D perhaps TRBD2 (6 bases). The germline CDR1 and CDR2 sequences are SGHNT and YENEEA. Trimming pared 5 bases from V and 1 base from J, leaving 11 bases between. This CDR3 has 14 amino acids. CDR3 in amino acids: CASSRSGGQETQYF. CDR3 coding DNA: TGTGCCAGCAGCCGTAGCGGAGGCCAAGAGACCCAGTACTTC.

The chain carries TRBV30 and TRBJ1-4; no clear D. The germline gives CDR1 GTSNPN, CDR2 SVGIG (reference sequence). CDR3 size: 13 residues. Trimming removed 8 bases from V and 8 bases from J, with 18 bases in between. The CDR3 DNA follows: TGTGCCCAGGAAGGAGGAGGGAGGGAAAAACTGTTTTTT. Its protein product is CAQEGGGREKLFF.

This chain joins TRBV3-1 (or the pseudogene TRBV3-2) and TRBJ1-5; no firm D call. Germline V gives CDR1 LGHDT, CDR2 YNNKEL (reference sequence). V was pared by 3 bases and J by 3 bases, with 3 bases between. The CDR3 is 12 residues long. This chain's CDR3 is CASSHNNQPQHF. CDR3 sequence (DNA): TGTGCCAGCAGCCACAACAATCAGCCCCAGCATTTT.

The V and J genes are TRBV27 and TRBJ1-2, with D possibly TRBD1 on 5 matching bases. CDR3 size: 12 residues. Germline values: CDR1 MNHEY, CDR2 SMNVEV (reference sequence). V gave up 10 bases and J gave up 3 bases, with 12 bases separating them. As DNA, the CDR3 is TGTGCCACCTCGGACACATACTATGGCTACACCTTC. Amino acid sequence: CATSDTYYGYTF.

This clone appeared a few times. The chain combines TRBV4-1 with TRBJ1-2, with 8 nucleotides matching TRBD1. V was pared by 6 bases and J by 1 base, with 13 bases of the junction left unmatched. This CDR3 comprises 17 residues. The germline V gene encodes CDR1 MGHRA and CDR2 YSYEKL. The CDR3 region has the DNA TGCGCCAGCAGGACTAGACAGGGGCGAACGAATAACTATGGCTACACCTTC. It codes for CASRTRQGRTNNYGYTF.

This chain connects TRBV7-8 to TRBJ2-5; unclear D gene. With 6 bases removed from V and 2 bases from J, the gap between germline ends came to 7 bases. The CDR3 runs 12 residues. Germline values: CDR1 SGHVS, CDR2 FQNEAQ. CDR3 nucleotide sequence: TGTGCCAGCAGGTTGACGCAAGAGACCCAGTACTTC. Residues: CASRLTQETQYF. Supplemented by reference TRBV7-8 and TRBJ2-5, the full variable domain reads GAGVSQSPRYKVAKRGQDVALRCDPISGHVSLFWYQQALGQGPEFLTYFQNEAQLDKSGLPSDRFFAERPEGSVSTLKIQRTQQEDSAVYLCASRLTQETQYFGPGTRLLVL.

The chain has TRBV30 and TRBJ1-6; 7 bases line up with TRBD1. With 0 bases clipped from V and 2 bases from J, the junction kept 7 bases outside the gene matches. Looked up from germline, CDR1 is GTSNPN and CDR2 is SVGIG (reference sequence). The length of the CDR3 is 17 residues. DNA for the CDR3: TGTGCCTGGAGTGTAAGTGAAGGGGGCGCCTATAATTCACCCCTCCACTTT. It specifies CAWSVSEGGAYNSPLHF.

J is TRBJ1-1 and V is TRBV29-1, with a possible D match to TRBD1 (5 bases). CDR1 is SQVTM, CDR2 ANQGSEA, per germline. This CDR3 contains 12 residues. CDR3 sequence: CRVEVGDTEAFF. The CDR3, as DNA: TGCCGGGTGGAGGTGGGGGACACTGAAGCTTTCTTT.

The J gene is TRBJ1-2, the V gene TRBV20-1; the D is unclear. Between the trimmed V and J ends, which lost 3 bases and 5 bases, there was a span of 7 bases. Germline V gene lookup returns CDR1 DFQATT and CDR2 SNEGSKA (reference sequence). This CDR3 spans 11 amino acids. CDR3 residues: CSASDKYGYTF. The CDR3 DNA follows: TGCAGTGCTAGTGACAAGTATGGCTACACCTTC.

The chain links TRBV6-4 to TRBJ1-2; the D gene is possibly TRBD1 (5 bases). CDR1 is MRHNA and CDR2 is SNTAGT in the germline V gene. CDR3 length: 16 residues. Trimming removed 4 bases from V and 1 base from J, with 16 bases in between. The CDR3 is CASSGSVRGVNYGYTF. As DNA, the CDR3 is TGTGCCAGCAGTGGATCGGTCCGGGGCGTTAACTATGGCTACACCTTC.

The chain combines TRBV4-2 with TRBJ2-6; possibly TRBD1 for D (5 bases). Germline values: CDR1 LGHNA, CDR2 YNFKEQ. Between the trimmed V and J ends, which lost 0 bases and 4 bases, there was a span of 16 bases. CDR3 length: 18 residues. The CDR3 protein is CASSQEGHSLWGANVLTF. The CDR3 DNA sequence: TGTGCCAGCAGCCAAGAGGGGCACTCCCTCTGGGGGGCCAACGTCCTGACTTTC.

The CDR3 loop reads CASSYSWTGGTDTQYF. For the CDR3, the DNA is TGTGCCAGCAGTTACTCCTGGACAGGGGGCACAGATACGCAGTATTTT. The chain couples TRBV6-5 to TRBJ2-3; 9 positions match TRBD1. The CDR3 length is 16 residues. Germline V CDR1 and CDR2: MNHEY, SVGAGI. V lost 0 bases and J lost 1; bases outside the gene matches: 2.

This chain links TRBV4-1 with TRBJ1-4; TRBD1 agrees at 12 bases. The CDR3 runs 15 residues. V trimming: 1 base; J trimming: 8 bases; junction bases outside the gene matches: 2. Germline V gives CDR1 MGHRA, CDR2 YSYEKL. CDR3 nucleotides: TGCGCCAGCAGCCAAGTGGGGACAGGGGGCGAAAAACTGTTTTTT. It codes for CASSQVGTGGEKLFF.

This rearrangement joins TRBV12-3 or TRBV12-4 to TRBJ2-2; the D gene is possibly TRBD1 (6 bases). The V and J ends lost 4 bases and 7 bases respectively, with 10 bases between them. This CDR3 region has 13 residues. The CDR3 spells CASSSDRSGELFF. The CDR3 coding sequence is TGTGCCAGCAGTTCTGACAGGAGCGGGGAGCTGTTTTTT.